This T cell receptor (beta chain) was found in a study of a mutant IDH1 vaccine in newly diagnosed glioma. Study-wide background: Former treatment meant radiotherapy, temozolomide, or both; the majority had gotten both.

Clones were sequenced by immunoSEQ multiplex PCR, and TCRdb holds only the in-frame ones, with some missing. The profile covers over 80,000 clones, with approximately 90% appearing a single time and approximately 0.6% taken by the ten largest. Regarding time point: baseline, week 1 (first vaccination visit). As for treatment: pre-vaccination baseline after standard-of-care therapy. From germline, CDR1 is SGHRS and CDR2 YFSETQ. V was shortened by 0 bases and J by 6 bases, with 13 bases between the two germline ends. CDR3 length: 14 residues. This clonotype was obtained from a woman aged 45-60 years with glioma. The specimen was PBMCs, collected from a glioma patient treated with radiotherapy, temozolomide or both. The chain recombines TRBV5-1 with TRBJ2-7; D call uncertain. The CDR3 DNA is TGCGCCAGCAGCTTGGAAGGCGGTCTAAGCGAGCAGTACTTC. Translating it yields CASSLEGGLSEQYF.